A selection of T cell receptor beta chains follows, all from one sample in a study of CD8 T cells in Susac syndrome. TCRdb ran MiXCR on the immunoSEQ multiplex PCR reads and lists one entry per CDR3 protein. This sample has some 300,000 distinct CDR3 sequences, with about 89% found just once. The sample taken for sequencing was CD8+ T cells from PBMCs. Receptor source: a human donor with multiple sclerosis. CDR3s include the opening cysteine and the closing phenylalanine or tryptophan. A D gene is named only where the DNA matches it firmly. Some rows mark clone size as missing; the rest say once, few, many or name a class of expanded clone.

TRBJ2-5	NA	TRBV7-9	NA	TGTGCCAGCAACCAAGGAGCCGGCGAGACCCAGTACTTC	CASNQGAGETQYF
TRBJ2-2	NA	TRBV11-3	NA	TGTGCCAGCAGCTCACCGGGGAACACCGGGGAGCTGTTTTTT	CASSSPGNTGELFF
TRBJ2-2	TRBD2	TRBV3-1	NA	TGTGCCAGCAGCCAACGGGGACTAGCGGGAGAGAACACCGGGGAGCTGTTTTTT	CASSQRGLAGENTGELFF
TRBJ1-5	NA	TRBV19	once	TGTGCCAGTACCGCTCTTCAGGGCAATCAGCCCCAGCATTTT	CASTALQGNQPQHF
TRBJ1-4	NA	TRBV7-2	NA	TGTGCCAGCAGCTTAGGGACAGAAGGGTTTGATGAAAAACTTTTT	CASSLGTEGFDEKLF
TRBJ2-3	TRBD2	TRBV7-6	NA	TGTGCCAGCAGCTTAGCAGCGGGAGGGGGCACAGATACGCAGTATTTT	CASSLAAGGGTDTQYF
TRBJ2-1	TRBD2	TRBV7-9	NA	TGTGCCAGCAGCTCTGGACTAGCGGGGATCCATGAGCAGTTCTTC	CASSSGLAGIHEQFF
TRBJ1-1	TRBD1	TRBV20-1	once	TGCAGTGTAGGACAGGAGGTCACTGAAGCTTTCTTT	CSVGQEVTEAFF
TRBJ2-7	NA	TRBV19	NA	TGTGCCAGTAGTATAGGAGGGAGAACCTACGAGCAGTACTTC	CASSIGGRTYEQYF
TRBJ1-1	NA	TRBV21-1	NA	TGTGCCAGCAGCAAAGATGCAGGGGGCACTGAAGCTTTCTTT	CASSKDAGGTEAFF
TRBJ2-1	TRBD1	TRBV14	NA	TGTGCCAGCAGCCAAGGGACAGGGCTCTCCTACAATGAGCAGTTCTTC	CASSQGTGLSYNEQFF
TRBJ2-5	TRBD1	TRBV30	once	TGTGCCTGGAGTCCTTGGACAGGGGGCGAGACCCAGTACTTC	CAWSPWTGGETQYF
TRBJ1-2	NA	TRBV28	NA	TGTGCCAGCAGCCTGGCGGGGGCCTATGGCTACACCTTC	CASSLAGAYGYTF
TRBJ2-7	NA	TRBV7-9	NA	TGTGCCAGCAGCTTCGGTCTAGCTCACTACGAGCAGTACTTC	CASSFGLAHYEQYF
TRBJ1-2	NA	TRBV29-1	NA	TGCAGCGCCGGGGGGGCGTCGGATTATGGCTACACCTTC	CSAGGASDYGYTF
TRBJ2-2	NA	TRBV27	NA	TGTGCCAGCAGTTTTATATTGGGAGGACCCGGGGAGCTGTTTTTT	CASSFILGGPGELFF
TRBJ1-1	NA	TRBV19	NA	TGTGCCAGTAGTATCGGGCAGCTCTCTGAAGCTTTCTTT	CASSIGQLSEAFF
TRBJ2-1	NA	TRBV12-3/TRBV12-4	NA	TGTGCCAGCAACCTCCTGTCGAATGAGCAGTTCTTC	CASNLLSNEQFF
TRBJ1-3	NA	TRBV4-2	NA	TGTGCCAGCAGCCAAGGGGGACTTTCTGGAAACACCATATATTTT	CASSQGGLSGNTIYF
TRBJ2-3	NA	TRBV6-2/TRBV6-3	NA	TGTGCCAGCAGCTTACCCTCCAGGGGTAGCACAGATACGCAGTATTTT	CASSLPSRGSTDTQYF
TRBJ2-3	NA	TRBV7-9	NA	TGTGCCAGCAGATTGGCGCCGACAGATACGCAGTATTTT	CASRLAPTDTQYF
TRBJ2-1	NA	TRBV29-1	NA	TGCAGCGTTGAAGATCGGATGGGTTACAATGAGCAGTTCTTC	CSVEDRMGYNEQFF
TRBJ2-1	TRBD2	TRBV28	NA	TGTGCCAGCAGTTTGAGCCTCGAAGGACTAGCGGGAGTCAATGAGCAGTTCTTC	CASSLSLEGLAGVNEQFF